The 6 T cell receptor beta chains below were found in one sample sequenced in a study of immune evolution from preneoplasia to lung adenocarcinoma. Data came from immunoSEQ multiplex PCR; TCRdb stores just in-frame clones and leaves some out. The data contain 10,000 or so clones, around 80% of them singletons. Source material: FFPE lung adenocarcinoma in situ tissue. These receptors were collected from a person aged 55-80 years with lung adenocarcinoma.

J is TRBJ2-2 and V is TRBV6-5; 7 positions agree with TRBD2. The junction had 5 bases not matched to a gene; V was cut back by 8 bases and J by 8 bases. CDR1 MNHEY and CDR2 SVGAGI come from the germline V gene. This CDR3 region has 12 residues. The CDR3 region has the DNA TGTGCCAGCCGCGGGGGTACAGGGGAGCTGTTTTTT. Protein: CASRGGTGELFF.

The chain couples TRBV5-6 to TRBJ1-2, with a tentative D call TRBD1 (6 bases). V was trimmed by 4 bases and J by 0 bases, leaving 10 bases between them. The CDR3 extends over 14 amino acids. Per germline, CDR1 SGHDT and CDR2 YYEEEE. The CDR3 sequence is CASSHDRTNYGYTF. CDR3 sequence (DNA): TGTGCCAGCAGCCACGACAGGACTAACTATGGCTACACCTTC.

J is TRBJ2-5 and V is TRBV19, with TRBD1 matching 8 bases. V was clipped by 5 bases and J by 0 bases; unmatched bases: 14. CDR3 length: 18 residues. Per the germline V gene, CDR1 is LNHDA and CDR2 is SQIVND (reference sequence). DNA of the CDR3: TGTGCCAGTAGTTTCTCCGGGCGGACAGGGCCCTACCAAGAGACCCAGTACTTC. It is translated as CASSFSGRTGPYQETQYF.

The chain joins TRBV4-1 to TRBJ1-4; 7 bases are a match to TRBD1. The CDR3 runs to 14 residues. Germline V lookup: CDR1 MGHRA, CDR2 YSYEKL. Trimming at V came to 6 bases and at J to 8 bases, leaving 9 bases not matched to a gene. CDR3 in DNA: TGCGCCAGCAGTTACGACAGGGAGGGCGAAAAACTGTTTTTT. This sequence encodes CASSYDREGEKLFF.

The V and J genes are TRBV11-1 and TRBJ1-6; TRBD1 might be the D (5 bases). The CDR3 is made up of 15 amino acids. Trimming shortened V by 5 bases and J by 9 bases, and 17 bases separated the two germline ends. From germline, CDR1 is SGHAT and CDR2 FQDESV (reference sequence). As DNA, the CDR3 is TGTGCCAGCAGCGTCGATTCGGGGGGTCCTTCACCCCTCCACTTT. Amino acid sequence: CASSVDSGGPSPLHF.

The genes are TRBV6-1 and TRBJ1-2; D gene ambiguous. Germline CDR1 reads MNHNS; CDR2 reads SASEGT. This CDR3 region has 14 residues. The ends were cut back, 0 bases at V and 7 bases at J, with 12 bases in the middle. CDR3 sequence (DNA): TGTGCCAGCAGTGAAGCCTCCTCGTGGGGTGGCTACACCTTC. Its protein product is CASSEASSWGGYTF.